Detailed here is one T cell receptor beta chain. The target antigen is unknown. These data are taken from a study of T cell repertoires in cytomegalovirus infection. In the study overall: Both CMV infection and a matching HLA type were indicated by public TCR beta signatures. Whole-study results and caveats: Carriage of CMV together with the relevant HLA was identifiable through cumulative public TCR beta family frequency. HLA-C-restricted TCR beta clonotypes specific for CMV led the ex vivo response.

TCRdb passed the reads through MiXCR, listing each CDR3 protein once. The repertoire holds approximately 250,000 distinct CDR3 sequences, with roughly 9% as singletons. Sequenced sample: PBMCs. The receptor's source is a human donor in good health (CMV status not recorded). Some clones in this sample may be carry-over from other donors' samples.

CDR3 nucleotide sequence: TGTGCCAGCAGCCCATCCACCTCTGGGGCCAACGTCCTGACTTTC. It specifies CASSPSTSGANVLTF. The chain joins TRBV7-3 to TRBJ2-6; D unclear. This CDR3 has 15 residues. Looked up from germline, CDR1 is SGHTA and CDR2 is FQGTGA. V dropped 5 bases and J dropped 0 bases, with 8 bases sitting between them.